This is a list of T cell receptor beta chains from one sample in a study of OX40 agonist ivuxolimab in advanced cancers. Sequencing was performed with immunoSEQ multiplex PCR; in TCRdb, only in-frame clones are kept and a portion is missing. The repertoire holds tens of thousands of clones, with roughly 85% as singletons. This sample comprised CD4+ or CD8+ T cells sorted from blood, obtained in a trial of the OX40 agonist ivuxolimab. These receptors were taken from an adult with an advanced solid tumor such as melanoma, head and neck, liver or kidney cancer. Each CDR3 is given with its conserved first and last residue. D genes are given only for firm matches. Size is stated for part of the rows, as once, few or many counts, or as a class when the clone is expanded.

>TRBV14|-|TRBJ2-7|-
TGTGCCAGCAGCCAAGCCCCGCGACAGACCCCCGGTTACGAGCAGTACTTC
CASSQAPRQTPGYEQYF
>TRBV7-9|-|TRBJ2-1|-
TGTGCCACCCAGGAGAATAACTACAATGAGCAGTTCTTC
CATQENNYNEQFF
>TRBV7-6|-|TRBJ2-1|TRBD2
TGTGCCAGCAGCTTATACGGGACTAGCGGGGGGAGGTCCTACAATGAGCAGTTCTTC
CASSLYGTSGGRSYNEQFF
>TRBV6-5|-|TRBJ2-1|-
TGTGCCAGCAGTTACTCTGGGGACTGGACCTACAATGAGCAGTTCTTC
CASSYSGDWTYNEQFF
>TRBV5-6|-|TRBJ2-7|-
TGTGCCAGCAGCTTGGGGGGGACCTCCTACGAGCAGTACTTC
CASSLGGTSYEQYF
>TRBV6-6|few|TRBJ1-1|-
TGTGCCAGCAGTGCAGATGGGAACACTGAAGCTTTCTTT
CASSADGNTEAFF
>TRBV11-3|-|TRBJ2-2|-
TGTGCCAGCAGCTTTAGTCTGCTAACCGGGGAGCTGTTTTTT
CASSFSLLTGELFF
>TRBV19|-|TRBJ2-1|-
TGTGCCAGTAGTATCTTCGGCGGGACAAACAATGAGCAGTTCTTC
CASSIFGGTNNEQFF
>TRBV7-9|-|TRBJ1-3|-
TGTGCCAGCAGCACCCCGGGACGGGAGGTAGTTTTTGGAAACACCATATATTTT
CASSTPGREVVFGNTIYF
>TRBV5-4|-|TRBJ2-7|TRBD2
TGTGCCAGCAGCTTGAGCGGGACTAACGAGCAGTACTTC
CASSLSGTNEQYF
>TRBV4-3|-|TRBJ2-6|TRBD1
TGCGCCAGCAGCCAACCGTTGGACAGGCCGCCTGGGGCCAACGTCCTGACTTTC
CASSQPLDRPPGANVLTF
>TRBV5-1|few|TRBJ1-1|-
TGCGCCAGCGGTGGGGATACTGAAGCTTTCTTT
CASGGDTEAFF
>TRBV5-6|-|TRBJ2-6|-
TGTGCCAGCAGCTTGGAAGTCTCTGGGGCCAACGTCCTGACTTTC
CASSLEVSGANVLTF
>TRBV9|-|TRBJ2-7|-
TGTGCCAGCAGCCGTGCCGAGGGTGGAACCTACGAGCAGTACTTC
CASSRAEGGTYEQYF
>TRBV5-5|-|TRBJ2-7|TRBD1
TGTGCCAGCAGCTGGGACAGGGGTGGCGACGAGCAGTACTTC
CASSWDRGGDEQYF